Listed here are 15 T cell receptor beta chains from one sample, sequenced in a study of shared clonotypes between healthy human individuals (dated by TCRdb to the early 2020s). CD8 naive samples were CD45RO-negative cells positively selected for CCR7, giving a CD45RA+CCR7+ population that excluded TemRA cells. Library preparation used the immunoSEQ multiplex PCR assay. In its TCRdb copy, this immuneACCESS table keeps in-frame sequences only and misses some clones. Where compared with another copy, unresolved V genes explain less than half of these, and the others have no known cause. This sample is represented by roughly 810,000 clones; about 96% of them were singletons. The ten most abundant clones make up less than 0.25% of the sample. The sample comprised naive CD8+ T cells sorted from blood. Per the publication, the cell subset or site label means: CD45RA+CCR7+. The source is a man in his thirties or forties in good health.

The chain recombines TRBV9 with TRBJ2-1; D is perhaps TRBD2 (5 bases). The CDR3 is made up of 12 amino acids. Germline V CDR1 and CDR2: SGDLS, YYNGEE. V was clipped by 2 bases and J by 8 bases, with 8 bases between them. The CDR3 loop is CASSVSVHEQFF. Written as DNA, the CDR3 is TGTGCCAGCAGCGTTAGCGTCCATGAGCAGTTCTTC.

The chain recombines TRBV29-1 with TRBJ2-7; 8 bases align to TRBD1. CDR1 is SQVTM, CDR2 ANQGSEA, per germline. The CDR3 has 13 residues. After removal of 2 bases from V and 3 bases from J, the junction contained 3 bases not matched to a gene. The CDR3 sequence is CSVEQGALYEQYF. CDR3 DNA sequence: TGCAGCGTTGAACAGGGGGCCCTCTACGAGCAGTACTTC.

The chain joins TRBV7-9 to TRBJ2-3; 8 bases line up with TRBD1. CDR1 is SEHNR, CDR2 FQNEAQ, per germline (reference sequence). The V gene end was trimmed by 3 bases and the J gene end by 2 bases; junction bases not matched to a gene: 7. The CDR3 extends over 16 amino acids. The CDR3 DNA is TGTGCCAGCAGCTTTTTCGGGACAGGATACACAGATACGCAGTATTTT. Translated, it gives CASSFFGTGYTDTQYF.

The chain couples TRBV7-8 to TRBJ2-7, with D possibly matching TRBD2 (6 bases). Per germline, CDR1 SGHVS and CDR2 FQNEAQ. Trimming pared 4 bases from V and 2 bases from J, leaving 12 bases between. This CDR3 is 14 amino acids long. CDR3 sequence: CASSSGGPTYEQYF. DNA for the CDR3: TGTGCCAGCAGCTCCGGGGGACCGACCTACGAGCAGTACTTC.

The J gene is TRBJ2-3, the V gene TRBV11-3; maybe TRBD1 (5 bases). Trimming left V 4 bases short and J 4 bases short, with 12 bases between. Germline loops: CDR1 SGHNT, CDR2 YENEEA. The CDR3 spans 14 residues. The CDR3 DNA sequence: TGTGCCAGCAGCTCATACAGGTTTCCAGATACGCAGTATTTT. As protein: CASSSYRFPDTQYF.

V and J are TRBV6-6 and TRBJ2-3; the D call may be TRBD1 or TRBD2 (5 bases each). CDR1 is MNHNY and CDR2 is SVGAGI in the germline V gene (reference sequence). The V end was cut by 2 bases, the J end by 3 bases, with 12 bases between. The CDR3 is made up of 15 amino acids. The CDR3 region has the DNA TGTGCCAGCAGTTACGGGGCAGGGAGAACAGATACGCAGTATTTT. It specifies CASSYGAGRTDTQYF.

The V and J genes are TRBV28 and TRBJ2-7, with a tentative D call TRBD1 (6 bases). CDR1 is MDHEN, CDR2 SYDVKM, per germline. Between the trimmed V and J ends, which lost 7 bases and 6 bases, there was a span of 10 bases. This CDR3 region has 11 residues. The CDR3 loop is CASNTGSEQYF. CDR3 DNA: TGTGCCAGCAATACAGGGTCCGAGCAGTACTTC.

This rearrangement joins TRBV6-1 to TRBJ2-7; D remains unclear. Germline V gives CDR1 MNHNS, CDR2 SASEGT. This CDR3 has 13 residues. Trimming took 2 bases from V and 0 from J, leaving 5 bases between them. The DNA of the CDR3 is TGTGCCAGCAGTGAAACTCCCTCCTACGAGCAGTACTTC. Protein: CASSETPSYEQYF.

J is TRBJ2-7 and V is TRBV27, with a weak D call TRBD2 (7 bases). The V gene's germline CDR1 is MNHEY and CDR2 SMNVEV (reference sequence). There are 15 residues in the CDR3. Trimming removed 3 bases at V and 4 bases at J, with 16 bases between. CDR3 in DNA: TGTGCCAGCAGTTTTAGGGGGGGAGAGACTTACGAGCAGTACTTC. Its protein product is CASSFRGGETYEQYF.

The V gene is TRBV19, the J gene TRBJ1-1; D call uncertain. The CDR3 consists of 14 residues. V lost 3 bases to trimming and J lost 3 bases, with 11 bases between them. Germline V gene lookup returns CDR1 LNHDA and CDR2 SQIVND (reference sequence). The CDR3 spells CASSMRDLDTEAFF. The CDR3, as DNA: TGTGCCAGTAGTATGAGGGATTTGGACACTGAAGCTTTCTTT.

This sequence joins TRBV5-6 and TRBJ2-3; 7 nucleotides align to TRBD1. Germline V gene data show CDR1 as SGHDT and CDR2 as YYEEEE. V lost 4 bases and J lost 2; bases outside the gene matches: 10. CDR3 length: 16 residues. This CDR3 reads CASSGATGPPTDTQYF. In nucleotides, the CDR3 is TGTGCCAGCAGCGGAGCGACAGGGCCCCCCACAGATACGCAGTATTTT.

The rearrangement joins TRBV7-9 to TRBJ1-1; D remains ambiguous. Germline CDR1 and CDR2: SEHNR and FQNEAQ (reference sequence). CDR3 length: 12 amino acids. Deletions cut 5 bases from V and 5 bases from J, with 9 bases between. The CDR3 nucleotides are TGTGCCAGCAGCCCTATTAGGACTGAAGCTTTCTTT. This translates into CASSPIRTEAFF.

This clone showed up just once. The chain employs TRBV13 and TRBJ1-1; TRBD1 aligns across 7 bases. There are 14 residues in the CDR3. Germline lookup yields CDR1 PRHDT and CDR2 FYEKMQ (reference sequence). Losses at the gene ends were 3 bases for V and 5 bases for J; bases not matched to a gene: 6. DNA of the CDR3: TGTGCCAGCAGCTTCGTACAGGGGACGACTGAAGCTTTCTTT. Translated, it gives CASSFVQGTTEAFF.

This chain uses TRBV29-1 with TRBJ2-1; TRBD2 might be the D (7 bases). This CDR3 has 14 amino acids. Per the germline V gene, CDR1 is SQVTM and CDR2 is ANQGSEA. Trimming took 4 bases from V and 6 from J, leaving 16 bases between them. The CDR3 DNA reads as TGCAGCGTTGTGATGAGGGGGGAGGGCAATGAGCAGTTCTTC. Its protein is CSVVMRGEGNEQFF.

This chain connects TRBV19 to TRBJ1-5; D call uncertain. The CDR3 runs 14 residues. Germline CDR1 reads LNHDA; CDR2 reads SQIVND (reference sequence). Trimming cost V 4 bases and J 2 bases, with 9 bases left between them. CDR3 sequence reads: CASSKGWGNQPQHF. DNA of the CDR3: TGTGCCAGTAGTAAAGGGTGGGGCAATCAGCCCCAGCATTTT.